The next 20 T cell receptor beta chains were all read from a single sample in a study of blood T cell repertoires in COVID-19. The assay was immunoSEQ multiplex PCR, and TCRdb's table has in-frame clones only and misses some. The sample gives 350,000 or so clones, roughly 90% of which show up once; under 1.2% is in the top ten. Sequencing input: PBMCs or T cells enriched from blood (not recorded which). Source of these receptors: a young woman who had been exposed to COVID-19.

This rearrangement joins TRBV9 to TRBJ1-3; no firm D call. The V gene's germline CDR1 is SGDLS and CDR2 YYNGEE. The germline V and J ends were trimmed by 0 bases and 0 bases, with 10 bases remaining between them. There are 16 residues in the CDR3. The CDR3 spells CASSVDVALSGNTIYF. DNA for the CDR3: TGTGCCAGCAGCGTAGATGTGGCTCTCTCTGGAAACACCATATATTTT.

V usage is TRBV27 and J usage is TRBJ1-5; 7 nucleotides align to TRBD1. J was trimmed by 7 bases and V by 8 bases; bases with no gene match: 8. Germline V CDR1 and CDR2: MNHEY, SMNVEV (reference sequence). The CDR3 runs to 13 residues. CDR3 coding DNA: TGTGCCAGCTCAGGGGGATCGGGACAGCCCCAGCATTTT. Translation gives CASSGGSGQPQHF.

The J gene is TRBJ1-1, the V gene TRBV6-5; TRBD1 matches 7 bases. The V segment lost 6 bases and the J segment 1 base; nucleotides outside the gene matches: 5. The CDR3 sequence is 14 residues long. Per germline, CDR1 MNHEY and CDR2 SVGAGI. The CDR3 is CASSKAGGNTEAFF. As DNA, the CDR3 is TGTGCCAGCAGCAAAGCAGGGGGGAACACTGAAGCTTTCTTT.

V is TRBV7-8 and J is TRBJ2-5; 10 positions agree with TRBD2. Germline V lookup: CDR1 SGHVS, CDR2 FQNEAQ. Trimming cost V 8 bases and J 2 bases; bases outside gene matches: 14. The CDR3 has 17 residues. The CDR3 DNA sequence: TGTGCCAGCGCCAGCGGGAGGGCCCCCCTTGATCAAGAGACCCAGTACTTC. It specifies CASASGRAPLDQETQYF.

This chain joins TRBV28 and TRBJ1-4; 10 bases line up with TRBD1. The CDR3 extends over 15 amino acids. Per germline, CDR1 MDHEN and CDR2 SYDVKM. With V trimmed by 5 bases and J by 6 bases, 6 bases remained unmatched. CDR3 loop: CASSPSGTGDEKLFF. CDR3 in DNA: TGTGCCAGCAGTCCCTCCGGGACAGGGGATGAAAAACTGTTTTTT.

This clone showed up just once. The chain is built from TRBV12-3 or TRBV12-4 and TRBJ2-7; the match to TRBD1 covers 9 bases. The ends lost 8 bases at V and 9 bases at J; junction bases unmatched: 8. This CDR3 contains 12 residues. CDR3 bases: TGTGCCAGCCGGACGACAGGGGGTGTGCAGTACTTC. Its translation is CASRTTGGVQYF.

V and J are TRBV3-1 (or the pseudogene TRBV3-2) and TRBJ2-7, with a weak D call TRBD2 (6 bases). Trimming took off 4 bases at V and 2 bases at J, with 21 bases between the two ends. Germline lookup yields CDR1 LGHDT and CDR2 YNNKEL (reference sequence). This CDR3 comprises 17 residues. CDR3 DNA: TGTGCCAGCAGCCGGGGGGTGATGGTAGCGGACCCCTACGAGCAGTACTTC. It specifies CASSRGVMVADPYEQYF.

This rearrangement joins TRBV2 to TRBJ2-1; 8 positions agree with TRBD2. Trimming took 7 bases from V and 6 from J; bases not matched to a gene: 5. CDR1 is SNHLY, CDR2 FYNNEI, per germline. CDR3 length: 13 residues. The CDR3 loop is CASTGLGLNEQFF. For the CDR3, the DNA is TGTGCCAGCACGGGACTAGGACTCAATGAGCAGTTCTTC.

CDR3 amino acids: CASSSQNRAEAFF. The CDR3 DNA sequence: TGTGCCAGCAGTTCACAAAACAGGGCAGAAGCTTTCTTT. The chain combines TRBV12-3 or TRBV12-4 with TRBJ1-1; D perhaps matches TRBD1 (6 bases). This CDR3 region has 13 residues. V was clipped by 4 bases and J by 8 bases, with 14 bases between them.

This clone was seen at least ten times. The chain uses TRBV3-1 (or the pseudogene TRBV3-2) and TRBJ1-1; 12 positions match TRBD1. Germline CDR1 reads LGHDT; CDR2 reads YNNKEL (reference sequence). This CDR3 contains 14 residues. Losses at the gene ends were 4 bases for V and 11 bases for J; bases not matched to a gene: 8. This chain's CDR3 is CASSPPGQGAGAFF. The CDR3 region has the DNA TGTGCCAGCAGCCCCCCGGGACAGGGGGCCGGTGCTTTCTTT.

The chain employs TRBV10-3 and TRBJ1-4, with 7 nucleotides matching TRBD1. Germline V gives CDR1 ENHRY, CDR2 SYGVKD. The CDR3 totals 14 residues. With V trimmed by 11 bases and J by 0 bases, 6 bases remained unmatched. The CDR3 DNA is TGTGCCTCAACAGGGGACGCAACTAATGAAAAACTGTTTTTT. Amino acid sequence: CASTGDATNEKLFF.

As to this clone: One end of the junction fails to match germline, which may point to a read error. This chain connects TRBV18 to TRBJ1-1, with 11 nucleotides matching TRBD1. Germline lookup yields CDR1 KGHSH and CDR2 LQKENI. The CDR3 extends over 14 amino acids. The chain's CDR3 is CASSRDRGSLGRYF. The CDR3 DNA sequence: TGTGCCAGCTCGCGGGACAGGGGGAGTCTAGGCCGCTACTTT.

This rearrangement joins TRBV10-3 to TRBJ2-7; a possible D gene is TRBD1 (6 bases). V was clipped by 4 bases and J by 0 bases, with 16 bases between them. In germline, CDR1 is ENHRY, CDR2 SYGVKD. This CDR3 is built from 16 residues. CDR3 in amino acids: CAISVLTDSSSYEQYF. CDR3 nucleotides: TGTGCCATCAGTGTCCTAACGGACAGCAGCTCCTACGAGCAGTACTTC.

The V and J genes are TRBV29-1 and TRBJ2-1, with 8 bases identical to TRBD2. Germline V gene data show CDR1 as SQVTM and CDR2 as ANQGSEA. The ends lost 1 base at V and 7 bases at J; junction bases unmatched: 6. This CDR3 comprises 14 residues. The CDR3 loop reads CSVEGGRRLNEQFF. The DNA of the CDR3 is TGCAGCGTTGAAGGCGGGAGGCGGTTGAATGAGCAGTTCTTC.

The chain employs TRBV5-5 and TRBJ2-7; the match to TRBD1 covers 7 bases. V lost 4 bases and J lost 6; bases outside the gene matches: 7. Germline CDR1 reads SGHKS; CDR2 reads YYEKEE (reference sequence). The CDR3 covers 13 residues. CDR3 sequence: CASSPGAGGEQYF. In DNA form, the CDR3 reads TGTGCCAGCAGCCCCGGAGCAGGGGGCGAGCAGTACTTC.

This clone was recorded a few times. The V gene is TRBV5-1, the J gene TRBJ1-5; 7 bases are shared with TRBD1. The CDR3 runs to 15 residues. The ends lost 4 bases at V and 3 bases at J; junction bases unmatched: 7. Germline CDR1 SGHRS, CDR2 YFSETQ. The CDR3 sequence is CASSPRTGPNQPQHF. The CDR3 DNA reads TGCGCCAGCAGCCCCCGGACAGGTCCCAATCAGCCCCAGCATTTT.

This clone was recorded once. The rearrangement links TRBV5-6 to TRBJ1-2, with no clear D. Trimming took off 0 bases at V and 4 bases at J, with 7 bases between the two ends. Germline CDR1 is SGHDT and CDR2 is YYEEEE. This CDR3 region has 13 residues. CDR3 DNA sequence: TGTGCCAGCAGCTTGGAGCTACTCTATGGCTACACCTTC. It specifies CASSLELLYGYTF.

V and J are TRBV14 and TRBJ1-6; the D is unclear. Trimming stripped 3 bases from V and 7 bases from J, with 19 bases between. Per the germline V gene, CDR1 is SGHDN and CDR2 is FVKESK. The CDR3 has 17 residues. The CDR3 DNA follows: TGTGCCAGCAGCCACTTTCCGGGAGAAATGAGGAATTCACCCCTCCACTTT. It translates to CASSHFPGEMRNSPLHF.

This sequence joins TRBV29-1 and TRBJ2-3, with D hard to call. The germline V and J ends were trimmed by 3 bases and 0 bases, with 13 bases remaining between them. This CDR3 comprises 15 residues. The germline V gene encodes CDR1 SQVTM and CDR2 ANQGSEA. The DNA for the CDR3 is TGCAGCGTTGATTGTTGCGGTGCGAGCACAGATACGCAGTATTTT. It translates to CSVDCCGASTDTQYF.

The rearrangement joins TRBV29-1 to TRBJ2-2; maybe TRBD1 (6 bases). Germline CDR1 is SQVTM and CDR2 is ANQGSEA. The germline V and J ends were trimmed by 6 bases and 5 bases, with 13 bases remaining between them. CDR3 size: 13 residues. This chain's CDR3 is CSVSGDDTGELFF. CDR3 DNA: TGCAGCGTGTCAGGGGATGATACCGGGGAGCTGTTTTTT.